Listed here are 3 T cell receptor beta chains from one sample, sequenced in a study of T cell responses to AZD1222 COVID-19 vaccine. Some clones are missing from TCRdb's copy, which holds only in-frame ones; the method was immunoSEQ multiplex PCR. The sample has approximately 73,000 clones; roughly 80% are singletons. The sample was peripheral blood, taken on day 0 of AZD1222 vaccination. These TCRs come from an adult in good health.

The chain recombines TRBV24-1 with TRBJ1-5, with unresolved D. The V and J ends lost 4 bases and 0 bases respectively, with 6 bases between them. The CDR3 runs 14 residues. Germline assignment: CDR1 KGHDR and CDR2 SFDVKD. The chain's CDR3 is CATSDEYSNQPQHF. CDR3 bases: TGTGCCACCAGTGACGAATATAGCAATCAGCCCCAGCATTTT.

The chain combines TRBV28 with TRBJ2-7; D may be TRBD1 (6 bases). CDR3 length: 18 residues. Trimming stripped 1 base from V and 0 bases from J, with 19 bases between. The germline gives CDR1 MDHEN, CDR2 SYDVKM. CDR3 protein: CASSLFPILTGASYEQYF. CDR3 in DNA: TGTGCCAGCAGTTTATTTCCCATCCTGACAGGCGCCTCCTACGAGCAGTACTTC.

This chain's CDR3 is CASSQHRSSNEKLFF. DNA for the CDR3: TGTGCCAGCAGCCAGCACAGGAGTTCTAATGAAAAACTGTTTTTT. The rearrangement links TRBV14 to TRBJ1-4; tentatively, D is TRBD1 (5 bases). The CDR3 runs 15 residues. The germline V gene encodes CDR1 SGHDN and CDR2 FVKESK. Trimming took 3 bases from V and 3 from J, leaving 11 bases between them.